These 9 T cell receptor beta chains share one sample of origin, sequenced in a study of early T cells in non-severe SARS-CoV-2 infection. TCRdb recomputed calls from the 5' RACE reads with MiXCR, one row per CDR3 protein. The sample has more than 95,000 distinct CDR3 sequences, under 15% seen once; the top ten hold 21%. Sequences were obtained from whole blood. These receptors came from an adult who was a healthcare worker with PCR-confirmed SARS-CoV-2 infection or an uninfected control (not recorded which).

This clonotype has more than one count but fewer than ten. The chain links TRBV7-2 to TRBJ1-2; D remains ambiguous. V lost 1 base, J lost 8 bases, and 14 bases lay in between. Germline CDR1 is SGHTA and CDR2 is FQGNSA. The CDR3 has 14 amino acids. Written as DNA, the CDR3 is TGTGCCAGCAGCTTAGGGGTTGGGGAATACGGCTACACCTTC. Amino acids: CASSLGVGEYGYTF.

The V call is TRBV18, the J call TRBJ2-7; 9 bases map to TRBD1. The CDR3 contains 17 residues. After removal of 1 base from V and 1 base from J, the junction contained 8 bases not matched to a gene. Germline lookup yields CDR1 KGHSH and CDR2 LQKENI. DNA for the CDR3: TGTGCCAGCTCACCACGCGGGACAGGGTCAGGTTCCTACGAGCAGTACTTC. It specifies CASSPRGTGSGSYEQYF.

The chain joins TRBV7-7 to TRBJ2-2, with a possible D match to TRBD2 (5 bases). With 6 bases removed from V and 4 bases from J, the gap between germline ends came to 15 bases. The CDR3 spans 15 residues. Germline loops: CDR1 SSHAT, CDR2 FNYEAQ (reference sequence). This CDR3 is CASSPSSAGTGELFF. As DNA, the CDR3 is TGTGCCAGCAGTCCTAGTTCCGCGGGCACCGGGGAGCTGTTTTTT. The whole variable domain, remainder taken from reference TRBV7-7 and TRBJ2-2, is GAGVSQSPRYKVTKRGQDVTLRCDPISSHATLYWYQQALGQGPEFLTYFNYEAQPDKSGLPSDRFSAERPEGSISTLTIQRTEQRDSAMYRCASSPSSAGTGELFFGEGSRLTVL.

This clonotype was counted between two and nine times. CDR3 sequence (DNA): TGTGCCAGCAGCGAAACAGGGGCTAGGCCCCAGCATTTT. Translated: CASSETGARPQHF. The J gene is TRBJ1-5, the V gene TRBV3-1; 7 bases agree with TRBD1. This CDR3 comprises 13 residues. CDR1 and CDR2 from the germline V gene are LGHDT and YNNKEL (reference sequence). V gave up 5 bases and J gave up 9 bases; unmatched junction bases: 7.

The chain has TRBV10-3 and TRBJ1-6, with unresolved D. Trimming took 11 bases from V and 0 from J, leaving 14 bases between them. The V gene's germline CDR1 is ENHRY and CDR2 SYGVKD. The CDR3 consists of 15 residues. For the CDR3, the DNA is TGTGCCTCCAAACAGACAAGCTCCTATAATTCACCCCTCCACTTT. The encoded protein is CASKQTSSYNSPLHF.

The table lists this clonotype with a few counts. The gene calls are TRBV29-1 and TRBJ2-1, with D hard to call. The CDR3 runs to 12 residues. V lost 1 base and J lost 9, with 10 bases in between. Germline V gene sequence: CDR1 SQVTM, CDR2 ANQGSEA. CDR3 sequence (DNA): TGCAGCGTTGAAGTAACGGTACTTGAGCAGTTCTTC. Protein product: CSVEVTVLEQFF.

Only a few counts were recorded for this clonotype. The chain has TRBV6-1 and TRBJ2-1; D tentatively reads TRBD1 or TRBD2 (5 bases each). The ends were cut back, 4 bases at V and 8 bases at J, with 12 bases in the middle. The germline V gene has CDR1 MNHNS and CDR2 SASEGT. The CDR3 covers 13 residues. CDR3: CASSGQRMDEQFF. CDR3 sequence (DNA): TGTGCCAGCAGTGGACAGCGGATGGATGAGCAGTTCTTC.

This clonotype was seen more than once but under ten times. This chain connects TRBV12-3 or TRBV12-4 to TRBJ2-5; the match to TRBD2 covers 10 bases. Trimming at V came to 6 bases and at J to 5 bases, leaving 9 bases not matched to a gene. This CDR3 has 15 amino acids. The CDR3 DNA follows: TGTGCCAGCAGGCCAGGACTAGCGGAAAGTGAGACCCAGTACTTC. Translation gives CASRPGLAESETQYF.

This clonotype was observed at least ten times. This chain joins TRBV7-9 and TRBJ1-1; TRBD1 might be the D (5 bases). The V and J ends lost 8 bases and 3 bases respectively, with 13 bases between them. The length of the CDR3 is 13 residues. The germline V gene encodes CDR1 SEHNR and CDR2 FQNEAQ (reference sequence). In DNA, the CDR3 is TGTGCCAGCGGAGGGGCGAGGGACACTGAAGCTTTCTTT. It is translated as CASGGARDTEAFF.